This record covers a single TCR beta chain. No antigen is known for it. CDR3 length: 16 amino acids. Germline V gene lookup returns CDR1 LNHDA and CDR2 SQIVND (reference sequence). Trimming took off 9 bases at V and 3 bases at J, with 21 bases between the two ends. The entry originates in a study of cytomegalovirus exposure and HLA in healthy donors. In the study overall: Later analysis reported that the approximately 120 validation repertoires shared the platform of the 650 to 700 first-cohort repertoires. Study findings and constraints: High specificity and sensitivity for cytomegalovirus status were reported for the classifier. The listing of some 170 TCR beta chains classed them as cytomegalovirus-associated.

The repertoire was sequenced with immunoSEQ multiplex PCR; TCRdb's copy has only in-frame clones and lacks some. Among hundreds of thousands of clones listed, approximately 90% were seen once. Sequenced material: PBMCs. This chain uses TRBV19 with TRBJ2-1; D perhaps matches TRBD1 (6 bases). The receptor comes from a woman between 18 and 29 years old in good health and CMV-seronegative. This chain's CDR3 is CASKTAYGQNYNEQFF. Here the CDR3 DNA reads TGTGCCAGCAAAACCGCCTACGGACAGAACTACAATGAGCAGTTCTTC.